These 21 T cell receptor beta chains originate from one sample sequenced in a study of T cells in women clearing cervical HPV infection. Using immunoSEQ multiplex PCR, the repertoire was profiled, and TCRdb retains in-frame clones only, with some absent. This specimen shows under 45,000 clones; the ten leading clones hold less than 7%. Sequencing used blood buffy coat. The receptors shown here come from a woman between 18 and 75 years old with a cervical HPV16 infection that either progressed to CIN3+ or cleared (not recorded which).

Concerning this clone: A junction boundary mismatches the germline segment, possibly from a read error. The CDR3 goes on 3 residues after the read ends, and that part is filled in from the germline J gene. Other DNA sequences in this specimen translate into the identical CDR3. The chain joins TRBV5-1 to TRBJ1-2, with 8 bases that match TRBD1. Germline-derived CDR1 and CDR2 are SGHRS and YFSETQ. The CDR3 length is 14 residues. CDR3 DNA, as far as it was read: TGCGCCAGCAGCCAGGACAGGGAGGGCTATGGA. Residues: CASSQDREGYG. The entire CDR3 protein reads CASSQDREGYGYTF.

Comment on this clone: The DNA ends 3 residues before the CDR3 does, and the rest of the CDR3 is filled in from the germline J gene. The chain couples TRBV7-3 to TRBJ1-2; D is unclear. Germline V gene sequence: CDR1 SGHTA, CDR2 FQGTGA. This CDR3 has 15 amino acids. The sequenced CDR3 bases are TGTGCCAGCAGCTTAAACTGGCAGAACACAGATACC. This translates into CASSLNWQNTDT. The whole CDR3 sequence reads CASSLNWQNTDTYTF.

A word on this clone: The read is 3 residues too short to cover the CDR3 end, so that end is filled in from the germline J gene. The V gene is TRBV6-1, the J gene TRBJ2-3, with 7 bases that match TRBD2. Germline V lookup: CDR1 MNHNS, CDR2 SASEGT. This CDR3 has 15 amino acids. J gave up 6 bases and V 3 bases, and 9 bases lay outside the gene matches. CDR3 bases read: TGTGCCAGCAGTGATGGACTAGGAGTATGGGATACG. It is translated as CASSDGLGVWDT. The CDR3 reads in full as CASSDGLGVWDTQYF.

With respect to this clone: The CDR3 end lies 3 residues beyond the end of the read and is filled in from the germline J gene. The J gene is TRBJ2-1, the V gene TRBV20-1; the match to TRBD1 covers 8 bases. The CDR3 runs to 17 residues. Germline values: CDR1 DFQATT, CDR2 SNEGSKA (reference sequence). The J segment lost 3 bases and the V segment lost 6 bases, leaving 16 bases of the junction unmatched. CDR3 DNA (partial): TGCAGTGCAACCGACAGGGGAACCGCGACTTTCTACAATGAG. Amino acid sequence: CSATDRGTATFYNE. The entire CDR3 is CSATDRGTATFYNEQFF.

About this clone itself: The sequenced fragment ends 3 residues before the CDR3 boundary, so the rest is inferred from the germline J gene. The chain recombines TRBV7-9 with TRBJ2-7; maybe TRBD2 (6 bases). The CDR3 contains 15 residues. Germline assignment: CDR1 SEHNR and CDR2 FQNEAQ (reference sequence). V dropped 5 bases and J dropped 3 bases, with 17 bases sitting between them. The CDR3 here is CASSPSAGRFYEQYF. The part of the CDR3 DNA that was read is TGTGCCAGCAGCCCTTCGGCGGGGAGATTCTACGAG.

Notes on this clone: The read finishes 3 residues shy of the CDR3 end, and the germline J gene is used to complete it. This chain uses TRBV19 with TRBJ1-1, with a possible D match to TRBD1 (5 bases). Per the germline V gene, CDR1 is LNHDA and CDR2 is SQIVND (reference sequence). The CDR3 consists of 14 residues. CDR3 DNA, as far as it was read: TGTGCCAGTAGTATACGACAGCGTTTCCACGAG. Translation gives CASSIRQRFHE. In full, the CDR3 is CASSIRQRFHEAFF.

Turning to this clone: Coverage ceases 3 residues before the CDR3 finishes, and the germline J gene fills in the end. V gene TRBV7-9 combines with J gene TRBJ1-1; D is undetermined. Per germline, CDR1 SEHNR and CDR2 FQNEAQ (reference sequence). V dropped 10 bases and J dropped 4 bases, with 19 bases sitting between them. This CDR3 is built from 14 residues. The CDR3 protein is CATSVGGMGTEAFF. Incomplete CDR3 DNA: TGTGCCACTAGTGTGGGCGGGATGGGCACTGAA.

The CDR3 DNA, read in part, is TGTGCCAGCACCCCAGGAGGGCACATCCCAAATTCACCG. Translating gives CASTPGGHIPNSP. The full CDR3 protein reads CASTPGGHIPNSPLFF. The chain couples TRBV6-2 or TRBV6-3 to TRBJ2-2; possible D gene TRBD2, 6 bases. The sequence runs out 3 residues before the end of the CDR3; the remainder is reconstructed from the germline J gene. CDR3 size: 16 residues. The germline CDR1 and CDR2 sequences are MNHEY and SVGEGT.

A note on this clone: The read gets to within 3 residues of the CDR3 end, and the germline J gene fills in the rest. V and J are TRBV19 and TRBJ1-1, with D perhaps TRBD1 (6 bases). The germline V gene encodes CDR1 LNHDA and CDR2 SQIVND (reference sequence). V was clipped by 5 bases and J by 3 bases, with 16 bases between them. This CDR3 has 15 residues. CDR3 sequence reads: CASSATGPGDTEAFF. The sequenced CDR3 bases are TGTGCCAGTAGTGCGACAGGCCCTGGGGACACTGAA.

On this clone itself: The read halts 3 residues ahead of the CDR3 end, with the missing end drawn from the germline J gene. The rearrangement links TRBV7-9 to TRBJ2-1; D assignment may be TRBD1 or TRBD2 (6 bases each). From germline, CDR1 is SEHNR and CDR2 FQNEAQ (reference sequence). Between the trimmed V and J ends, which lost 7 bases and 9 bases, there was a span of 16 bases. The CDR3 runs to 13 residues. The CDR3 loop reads CASTKYGGGEQFF. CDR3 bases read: TGTGCCAGCACTAAATATGGAGGGGGTGAG.

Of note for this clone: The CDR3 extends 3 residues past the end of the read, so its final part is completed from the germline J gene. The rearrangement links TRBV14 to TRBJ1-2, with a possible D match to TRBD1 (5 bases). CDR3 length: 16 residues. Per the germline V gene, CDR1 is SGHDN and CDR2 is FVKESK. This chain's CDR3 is CASSQGAGLFGGGYTF. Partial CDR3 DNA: TGTGCCAGCAGCCAAGGCGCGGGCCTTTTCGGGGGAGGC.

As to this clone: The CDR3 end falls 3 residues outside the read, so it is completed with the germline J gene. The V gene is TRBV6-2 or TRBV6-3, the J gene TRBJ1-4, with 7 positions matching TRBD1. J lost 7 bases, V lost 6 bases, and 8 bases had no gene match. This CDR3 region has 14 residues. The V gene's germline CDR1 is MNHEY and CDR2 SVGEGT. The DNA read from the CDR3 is TGTGCCAGCAGCCCAGGGGGAGGAATTGAAAAA. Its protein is CASSPGGGIEK. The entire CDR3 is CASSPGGGIEKLFF.

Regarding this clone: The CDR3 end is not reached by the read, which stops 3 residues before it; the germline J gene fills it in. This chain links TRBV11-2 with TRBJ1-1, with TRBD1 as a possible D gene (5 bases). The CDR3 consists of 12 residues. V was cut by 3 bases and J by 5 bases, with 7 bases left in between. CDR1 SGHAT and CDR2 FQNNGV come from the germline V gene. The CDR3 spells CASSFGGTEAFF. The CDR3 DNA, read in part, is TGTGCCAGCAGCTTCGGGGGGACTGAA.

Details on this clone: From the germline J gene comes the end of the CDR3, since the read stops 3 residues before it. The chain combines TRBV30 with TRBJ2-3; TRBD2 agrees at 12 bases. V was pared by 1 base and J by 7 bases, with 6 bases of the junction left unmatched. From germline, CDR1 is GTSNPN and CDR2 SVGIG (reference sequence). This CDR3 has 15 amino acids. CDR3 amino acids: CAWSAGLAGTNTQYF. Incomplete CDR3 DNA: TGTGCCTGGAGTGCAGGACTAGCGGGAACTAATACG.

The CDR3 loop reads CAGRTDYNEQFF. The sequenced CDR3 bases are TGTGCCGGGAGGACAGATTACAATGAG. This chain connects TRBV2 to TRBJ2-1; either TRBD1 or TRBD2 may fit D (6 bases each). The read gets to within 3 residues of the CDR3 end, and the germline J gene fills in the rest. This CDR3 comprises 12 residues. Trimming removed 11 bases at V and 4 bases at J, with 12 bases between. Germline V gene sequence: CDR1 SNHLY, CDR2 FYNNEI.

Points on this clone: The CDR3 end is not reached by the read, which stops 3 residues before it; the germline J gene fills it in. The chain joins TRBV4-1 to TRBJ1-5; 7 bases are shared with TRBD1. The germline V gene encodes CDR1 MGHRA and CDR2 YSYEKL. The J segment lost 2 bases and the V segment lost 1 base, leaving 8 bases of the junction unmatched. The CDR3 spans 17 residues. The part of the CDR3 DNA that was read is TGCGCCAGCAGCCAAGCGCCGACAGGGTTGGGCAATCAGCCC. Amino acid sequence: CASSQAPTGLGNQP. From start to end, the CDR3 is CASSQAPTGLGNQPQHF.

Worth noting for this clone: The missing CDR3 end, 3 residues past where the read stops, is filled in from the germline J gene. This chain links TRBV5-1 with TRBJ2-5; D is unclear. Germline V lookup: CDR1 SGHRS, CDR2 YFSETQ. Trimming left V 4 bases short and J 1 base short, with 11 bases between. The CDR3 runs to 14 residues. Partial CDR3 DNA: TGCGCCAGCAGCCTTCCTACCACCCAAGAGACC. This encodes CASSLPTTQET. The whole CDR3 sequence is CASSLPTTQETQYF.

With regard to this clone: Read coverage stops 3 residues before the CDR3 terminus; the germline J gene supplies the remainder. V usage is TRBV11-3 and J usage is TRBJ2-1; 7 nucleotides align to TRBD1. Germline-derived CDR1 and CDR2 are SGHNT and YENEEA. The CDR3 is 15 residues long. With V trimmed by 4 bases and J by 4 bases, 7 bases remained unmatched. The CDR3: CASSSSHRGYNEQFF. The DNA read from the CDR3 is TGTGCCAGCAGCTCTTCGCACAGGGGTTACAATGAG.

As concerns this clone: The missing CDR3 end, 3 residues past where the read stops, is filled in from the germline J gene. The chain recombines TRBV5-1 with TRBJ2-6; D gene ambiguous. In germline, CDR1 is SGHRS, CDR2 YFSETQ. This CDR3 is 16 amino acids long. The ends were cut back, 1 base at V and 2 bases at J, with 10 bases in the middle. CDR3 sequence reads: CASSLLEQAGANVLTF. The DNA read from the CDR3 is TGCGCCAGCAGCTTGTTGGAGCAGGCTGGGGCCAACGTC. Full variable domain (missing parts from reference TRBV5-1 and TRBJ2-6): KAGVTQTPRYLIKTRGQQVTLSCSPISGHRSVSWYQQTPGQGLQFLFEYFSETQRNKGNFPGRFSGRQFSNSRSEMNVSTLELGDSALYLCASSLLEQAGANVLTFGAGSRLTVL.

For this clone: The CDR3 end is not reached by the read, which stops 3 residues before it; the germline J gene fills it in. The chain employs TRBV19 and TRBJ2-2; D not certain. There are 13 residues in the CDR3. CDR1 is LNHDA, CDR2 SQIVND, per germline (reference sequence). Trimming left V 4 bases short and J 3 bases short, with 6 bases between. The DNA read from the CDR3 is TGTGCCAGTAGTACCCCATACACCGGGGAG. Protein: CASSTPYTGE. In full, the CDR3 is CASSTPYTGELFF.

Partial CDR3 DNA: TGCGCCAGCAGTGAGGGGGGGGGACTAGCGGCGGACACAGATACG. Residues: CASSEGGGLAADTDT. The whole CDR3 region reads CASSEGGGLAADTDTQYF. This chain joins TRBV10-1 and TRBJ2-3; TRBD2 agrees at 11 bases. Read coverage stops 3 residues before the CDR3 terminus; the germline J gene supplies the remainder. V was pared by 2 bases and J by 2 bases, with 9 bases of the junction left unmatched. Germline CDR1 reads WNHNN; CDR2 reads SYGVQD (reference sequence). The CDR3 loop spans 18 amino acids.